This is a list of T cell receptor beta chains from one sample in a study of OX40 agonist ivuxolimab in advanced cancers. Clones were sequenced by immunoSEQ multiplex PCR, and TCRdb holds only the in-frame ones, with some missing. The table has more than 40,000 clones, more than 75% seen once. This material consisted of CD4+ or CD8+ T cells sorted from blood, taken in a trial of the OX40 agonist ivuxolimab. These receptors all come from an adult with an advanced solid tumor such as melanoma, head and neck, liver or kidney cancer. The CDR3 runs from the conserved cysteine through the conserved F or W. Each record gives: D gene, V gene, clone size, J gene, CDR3 DNA, CDR3 protein. The D gene is left open where the match is weak. Some rows have no size entry. The others give once, few or many, or a class for an expanded clone.

>NA|TRBV7-8|NA|TRBJ2-1
TGTGCCAGCAGCTTAGTGGTAGGGCCAATAGGGGGATACAATGAGCAGTTCTTC
CASSLVVGPIGGYNEQFF
>NA|TRBV19|NA|TRBJ2-7
TGTGCCAGTAGTATAAGGCCGGCGGGCTACGAGCAGTACTTC
CASSIRPAGYEQYF
>TRBD1|TRBV4-2|NA|TRBJ1-1
TGTGCCAGCAGCGGCCGGGACAGGGGGCACGGGGCTGAAGCTTTCTTT
CASSGRDRGHGAEAFF
>TRBD2|TRBV10-3|once|TRBJ2-1
TGTGCCATCAGTGAGTCTTCCCCTGGGACTAGCGGGAGTAATGAGCAGTTCTTC
CAISESSPGTSGSNEQFF
>NA|TRBV19|NA|TRBJ2-1
TGTGCCAGTAGTAGCCGTGGGACCAGCGGGCATGAGCAGTTCTTC
CASSSRGTSGHEQFF
>NA|TRBV7-9|NA|TRBJ2-1
TGTGCCAGCAGGCGGGGTGACAATGAGCAGTTCTTC
CASRRGDNEQFF
>NA|TRBV5-8|NA|TRBJ2-7
TGTGCCAGCAGCCCGAGAGGGGGGGACAGGCCACTATTC
CASSPRGGDRPLF
>NA|TRBV6-6|few|TRBJ1-2
TGTGCCAGCAGTTACACCATCTGGGGCTACACCTTC
CASSYTIWGYTF
>TRBD2|TRBV7-9|NA|TRBJ2-1
TGTGCCAGCAGCTTCCTCCTAGCGGGACGGTACAATGAGCAGTTCTTC
CASSFLLAGRYNEQFF
>TRBD2|TRBV9|NA|TRBJ2-3
TGTGCCAGCAGCCCCGGGGGGAGGGATACGCAGTATTTT
CASSPGGRDTQYF
>NA|TRBV30|NA|TRBJ1-1
TGTGCCTGGAGTGAGGGTAGGAACACTGAAGCTTTCTTT
CAWSEGRNTEAFF
>NA|TRBV6-4|many|TRBJ2-1
TGTGCCAGCAGTCTTGCGGAGTCCAATGAGCAGTTCTTC
CASSLAESNEQFF
>NA|TRBV7-9|NA|TRBJ1-1
TGTGCCAGCAGGACGACAGGACCGTCTGAAGCTTTCTTT
CASRTTGPSEAFF
>TRBD1|TRBV7-9|NA|TRBJ1-2
TGTGCCAGCAGCCTGACGACAGGGCCTCAACCCTATGGCTACACCTTC
CASSLTTGPQPYGYTF
>NA|TRBV7-9|few|TRBJ2-5
TGTGCCAGCAGCTTACCGTCAGCCCAAGAGACCCAGTACTTC
CASSLPSAQETQYF
>TRBD1|TRBV27|NA|TRBJ1-2
TGTGCCAGCAGTTTAGTCGGGACAGGAAGGTATGGCTACACCTTC
CASSLVGTGRYGYTF